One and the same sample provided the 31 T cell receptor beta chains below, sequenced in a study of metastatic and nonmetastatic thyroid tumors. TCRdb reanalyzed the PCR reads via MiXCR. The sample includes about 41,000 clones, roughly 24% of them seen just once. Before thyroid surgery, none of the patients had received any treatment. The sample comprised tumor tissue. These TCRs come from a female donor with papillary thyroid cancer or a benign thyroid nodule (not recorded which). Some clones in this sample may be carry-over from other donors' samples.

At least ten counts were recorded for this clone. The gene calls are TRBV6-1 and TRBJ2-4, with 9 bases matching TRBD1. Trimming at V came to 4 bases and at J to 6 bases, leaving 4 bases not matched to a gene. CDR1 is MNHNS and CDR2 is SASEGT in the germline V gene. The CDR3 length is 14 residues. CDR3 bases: TGTGCCAGCAGTGGATCGACAGGGGGAAACATTCAGTACTTC. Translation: CASSGSTGGNIQYF.

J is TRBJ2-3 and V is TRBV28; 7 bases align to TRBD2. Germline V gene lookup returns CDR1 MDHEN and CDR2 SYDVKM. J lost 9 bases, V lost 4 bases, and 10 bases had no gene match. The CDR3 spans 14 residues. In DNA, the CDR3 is TGTGCCAGCAGTTACGGGGGGAGAGGGAGGACGCAGTATTTT. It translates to CASSYGGRGRTQYF.

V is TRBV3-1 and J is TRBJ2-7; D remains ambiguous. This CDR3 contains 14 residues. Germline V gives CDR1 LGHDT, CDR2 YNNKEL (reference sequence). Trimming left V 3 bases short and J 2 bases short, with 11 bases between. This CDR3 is CASSHGDNPYEQYF. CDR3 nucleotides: TGTGCCAGCAGCCACGGAGACAACCCCTACGAGCAGTACTTC.

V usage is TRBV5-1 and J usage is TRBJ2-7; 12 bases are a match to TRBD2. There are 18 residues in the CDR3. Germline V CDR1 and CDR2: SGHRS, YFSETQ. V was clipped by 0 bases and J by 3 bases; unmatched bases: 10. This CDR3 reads CASSLGSLAGGPGYEQYF. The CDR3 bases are TGCGCCAGCAGCTTGGGTTCGCTAGCGGGGGGGCCCGGCTACGAGCAGTACTTC.

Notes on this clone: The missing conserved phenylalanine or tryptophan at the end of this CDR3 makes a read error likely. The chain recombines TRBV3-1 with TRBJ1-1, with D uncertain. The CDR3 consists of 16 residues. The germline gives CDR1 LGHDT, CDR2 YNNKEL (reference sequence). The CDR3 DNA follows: TGTGCCAGCAGCCAAGATCGGGCAGGCAGAAACACTAAAGCTTTCCTT. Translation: CASSQDRAGRNTKAFL.

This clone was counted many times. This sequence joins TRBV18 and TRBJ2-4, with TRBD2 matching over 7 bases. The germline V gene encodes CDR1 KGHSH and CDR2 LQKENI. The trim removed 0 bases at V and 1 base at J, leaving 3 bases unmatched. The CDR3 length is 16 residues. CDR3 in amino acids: CASSPPGLTAKNIQYF. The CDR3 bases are TGTGCCAGCTCACCACCGGGACTAACCGCCAAAAACATTCAGTACTTC.

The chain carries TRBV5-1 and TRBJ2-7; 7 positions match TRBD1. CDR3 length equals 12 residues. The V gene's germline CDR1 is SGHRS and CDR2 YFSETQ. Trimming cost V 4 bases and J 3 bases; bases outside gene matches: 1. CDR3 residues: CASSRDSYEQYF. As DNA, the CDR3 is TGCGCCAGCAGCCGGGACAGCTACGAGCAGTACTTC.

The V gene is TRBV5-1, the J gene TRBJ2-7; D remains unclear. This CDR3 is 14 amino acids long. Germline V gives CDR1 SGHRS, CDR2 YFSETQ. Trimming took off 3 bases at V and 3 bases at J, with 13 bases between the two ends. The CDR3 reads CASSWTLSGYEQYF. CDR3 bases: TGCGCCAGCAGCTGGACCCTTTCGGGCTACGAGCAGTACTTC.

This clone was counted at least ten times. CDR3 nucleotides: TGTGCCAGCAGCGTAGGACTCGAAGATACGCAGTATTTT. It translates to CASSVGLEDTQYF. The V gene is TRBV9, the J gene TRBJ2-3; D not certain. With 0 bases removed from V and 5 bases from J, the gap between germline ends came to 7 bases. From germline, CDR1 is SGDLS and CDR2 YYNGEE. This CDR3 has 13 residues. The variable domain in full, with the rest retrieved from reference TRBV9 and TRBJ2-3, is DSGVTQTPKHLITATGQRVTLRCSPRSGDLSVYWYQQSLDQGLQFLIQYYNGEERAKGNILERFSAQQFPDLHSELNLSSLELGDSALYFCASSVGLEDTQYFGPGTRLTVL.

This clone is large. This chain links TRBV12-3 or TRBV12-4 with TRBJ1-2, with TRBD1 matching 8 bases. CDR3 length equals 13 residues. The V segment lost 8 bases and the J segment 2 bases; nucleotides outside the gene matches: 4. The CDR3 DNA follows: TGTGCCAGCTCGCGGACAGGGAACTATGGCTACACCTTC. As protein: CASSRTGNYGYTF.

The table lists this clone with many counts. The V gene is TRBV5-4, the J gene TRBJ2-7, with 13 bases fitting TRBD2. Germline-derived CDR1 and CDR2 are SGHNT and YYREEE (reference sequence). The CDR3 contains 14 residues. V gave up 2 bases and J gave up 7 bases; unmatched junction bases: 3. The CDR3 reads CASSLLAGGGEQYF. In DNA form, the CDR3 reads TGTGCCAGCAGCTTACTAGCGGGAGGGGGTGAGCAGTACTTC.

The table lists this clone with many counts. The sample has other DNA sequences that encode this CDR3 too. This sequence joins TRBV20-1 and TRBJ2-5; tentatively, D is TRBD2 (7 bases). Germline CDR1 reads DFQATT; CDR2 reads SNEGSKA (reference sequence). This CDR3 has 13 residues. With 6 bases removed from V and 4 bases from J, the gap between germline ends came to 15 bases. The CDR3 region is CSAHQRGGETQYF. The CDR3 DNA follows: TGCAGTGCCCACCAAAGGGGGGGAGAGACCCAGTACTTC.

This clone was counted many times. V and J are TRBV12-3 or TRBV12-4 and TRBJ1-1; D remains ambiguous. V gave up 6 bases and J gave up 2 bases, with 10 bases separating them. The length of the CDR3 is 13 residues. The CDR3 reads CASSPPFNTEAFF. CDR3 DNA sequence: TGTGCCAGCAGCCCCCCCTTTAACACTGAAGCTTTCTTT.

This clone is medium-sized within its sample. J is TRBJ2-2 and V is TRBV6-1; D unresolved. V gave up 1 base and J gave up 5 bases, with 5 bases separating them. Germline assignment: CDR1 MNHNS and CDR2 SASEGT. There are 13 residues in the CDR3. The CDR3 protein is CASSEVVTGELFF. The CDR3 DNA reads TGTGCCAGCAGTGAAGTAGTTACCGGGGAGCTGTTTTTT.

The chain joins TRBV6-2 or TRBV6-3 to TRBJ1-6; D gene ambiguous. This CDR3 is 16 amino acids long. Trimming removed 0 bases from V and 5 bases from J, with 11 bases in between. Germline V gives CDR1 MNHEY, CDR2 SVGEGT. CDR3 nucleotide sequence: TGTGCCAGCAGTTACTCGTTTGGCAGAAATAATTCACCCCTCCACTTT. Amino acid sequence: CASSYSFGRNNSPLHF.

The CDR3 protein is CSAAGAPPRTDTQYF. The CDR3 nucleotides are TGCAGTGCTGCGGGGGCCCCCCCGAGGACAGATACGCAGTATTTT. The rearrangement joins TRBV20-1 to TRBJ2-3, with D perhaps matching TRBD2 (7 bases). The CDR3 is 15 residues long. Germline values: CDR1 DFQATT, CDR2 SNEGSKA (reference sequence). V gave up 5 bases and J gave up 3 bases, with 18 bases separating them.

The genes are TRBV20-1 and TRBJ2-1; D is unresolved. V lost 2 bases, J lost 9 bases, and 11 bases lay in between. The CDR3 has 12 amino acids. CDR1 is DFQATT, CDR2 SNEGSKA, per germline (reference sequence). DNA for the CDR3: TGCAGTGCTAGATACCCTTTATTTGAGCAGTTCTTC. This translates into CSARYPLFEQFF.

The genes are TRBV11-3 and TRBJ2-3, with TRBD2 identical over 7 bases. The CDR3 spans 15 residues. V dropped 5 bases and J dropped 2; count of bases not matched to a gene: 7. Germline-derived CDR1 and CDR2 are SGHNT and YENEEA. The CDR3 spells CASSASGTITDTQYF. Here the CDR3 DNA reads TGTGCCAGCAGCGCATCCGGGACTATCACAGATACGCAGTATTTT.

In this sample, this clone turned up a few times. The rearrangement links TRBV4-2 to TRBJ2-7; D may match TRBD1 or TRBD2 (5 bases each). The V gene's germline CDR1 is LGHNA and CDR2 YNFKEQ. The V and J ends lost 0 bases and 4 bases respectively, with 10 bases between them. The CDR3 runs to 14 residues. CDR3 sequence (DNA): TGTGCCAGCAGCCAAGAAGATGGGGGATACGAGCAGTACTTC. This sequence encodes CASSQEDGGYEQYF.

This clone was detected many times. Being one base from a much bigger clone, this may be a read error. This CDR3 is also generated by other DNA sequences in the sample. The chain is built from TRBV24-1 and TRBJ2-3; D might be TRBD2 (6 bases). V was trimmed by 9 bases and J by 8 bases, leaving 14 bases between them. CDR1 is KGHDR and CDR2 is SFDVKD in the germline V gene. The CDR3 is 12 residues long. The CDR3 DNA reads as TGTGCCACCGGAGGGAACGCAGGTACGCAGTATTTT. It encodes CATGGNAGTQYF.

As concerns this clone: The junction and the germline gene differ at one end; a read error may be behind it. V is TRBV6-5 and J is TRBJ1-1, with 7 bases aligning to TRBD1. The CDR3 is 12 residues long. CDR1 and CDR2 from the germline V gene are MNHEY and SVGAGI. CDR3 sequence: CASSNPGQLVVF. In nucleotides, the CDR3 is TGTGCCAGCAGTAACCCGGGACAGCTAGTTGTCTTT.

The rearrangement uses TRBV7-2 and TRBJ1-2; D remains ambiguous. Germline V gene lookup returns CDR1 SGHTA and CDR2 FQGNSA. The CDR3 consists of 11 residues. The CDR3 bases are TGTGTAGAGGATGATAACTATGGCTACACCTTC. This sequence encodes CVEDDNYGYTF.

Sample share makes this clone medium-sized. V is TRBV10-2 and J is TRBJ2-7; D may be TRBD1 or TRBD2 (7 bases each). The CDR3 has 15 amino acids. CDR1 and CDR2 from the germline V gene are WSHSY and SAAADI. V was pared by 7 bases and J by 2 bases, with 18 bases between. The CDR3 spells CASTGGGTHPYEQYF. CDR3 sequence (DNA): TGCGCCAGCACAGGGGGAGGGACTCACCCCTACGAGCAGTACTTC.

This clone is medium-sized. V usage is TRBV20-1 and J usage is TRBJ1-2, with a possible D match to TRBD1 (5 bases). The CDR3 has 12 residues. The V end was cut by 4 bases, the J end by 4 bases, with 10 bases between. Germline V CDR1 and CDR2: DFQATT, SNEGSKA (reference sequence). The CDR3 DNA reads TGCAGTGCTACGGACACAATCTATGGCTACACCTTC. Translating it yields CSATDTIYGYTF.

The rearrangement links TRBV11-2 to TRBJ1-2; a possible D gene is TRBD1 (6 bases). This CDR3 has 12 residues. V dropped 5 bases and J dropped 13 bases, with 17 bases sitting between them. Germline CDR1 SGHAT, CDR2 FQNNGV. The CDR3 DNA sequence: TGTGCCAGCAGCCTGGGCATGGGACACTTCACCTTC. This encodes CASSLGMGHFTF.

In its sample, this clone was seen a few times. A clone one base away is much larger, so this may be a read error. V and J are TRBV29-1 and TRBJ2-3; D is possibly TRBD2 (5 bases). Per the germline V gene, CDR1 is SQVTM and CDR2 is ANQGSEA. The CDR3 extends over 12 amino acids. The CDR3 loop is CIVQEGTDTQYF. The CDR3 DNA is TGCATCGTTCAGGAGGGCACAGATACGCAGTATTTT.

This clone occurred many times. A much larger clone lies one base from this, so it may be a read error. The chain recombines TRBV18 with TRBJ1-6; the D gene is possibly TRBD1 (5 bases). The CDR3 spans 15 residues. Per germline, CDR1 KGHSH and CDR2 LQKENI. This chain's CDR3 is CSSSPGGVTHSPLHF. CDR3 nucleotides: TGTTCCAGCTCACCAGGAGGGGTTACGCATTCACCCCTCCACTTT.

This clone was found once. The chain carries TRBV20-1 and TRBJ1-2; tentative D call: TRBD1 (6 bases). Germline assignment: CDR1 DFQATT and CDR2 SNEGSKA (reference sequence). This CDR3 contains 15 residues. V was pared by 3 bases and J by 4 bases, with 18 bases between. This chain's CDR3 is CSARGRGTGSYGYTF. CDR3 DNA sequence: TGCAGTGCTAGGGGGAGGGGGACGGGGAGCTATGGCTACACCTTC.

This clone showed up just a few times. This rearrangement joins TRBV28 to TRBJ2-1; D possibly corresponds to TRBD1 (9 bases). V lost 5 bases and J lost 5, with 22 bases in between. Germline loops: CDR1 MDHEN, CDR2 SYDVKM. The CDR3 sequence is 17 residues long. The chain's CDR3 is CASSGVTGGTRNNEQFF. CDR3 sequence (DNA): TGTGCCAGCAGTGGGGTGACAGGGGGGACTAGGAACAATGAGCAGTTCTTC. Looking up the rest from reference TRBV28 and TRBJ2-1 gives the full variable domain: DVKVTQSSRYLVKRTGEKVFLECVQDMDHENMFWYRQDPGLGLRLIYFSYDVKMKEKGDIPEGYSVSREKKERFSLILESASTNQTSMYLCASSGVTGGTRNNEQFFGPGTRLTVL.

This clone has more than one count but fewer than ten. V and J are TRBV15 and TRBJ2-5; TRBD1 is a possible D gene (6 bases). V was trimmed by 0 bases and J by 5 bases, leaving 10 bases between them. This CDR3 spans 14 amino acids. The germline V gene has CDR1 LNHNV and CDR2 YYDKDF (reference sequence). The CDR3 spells CATSREGAWETQYF. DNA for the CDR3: TGTGCCACCAGCAGAGAGGGGGCTTGGGAGACCCAGTACTTC.

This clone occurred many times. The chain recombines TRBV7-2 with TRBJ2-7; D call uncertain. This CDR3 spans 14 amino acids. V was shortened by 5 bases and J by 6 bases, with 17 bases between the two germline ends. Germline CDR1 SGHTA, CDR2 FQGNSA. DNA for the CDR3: TGTGCCAGCAGCCCAGGCTACCTTTACCCCGAGCAGTACTTC. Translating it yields CASSPGYLYPEQYF.